These 25 T cell receptor beta chains share one sample of origin, sequenced in a study of blood T cell repertoires in COVID-19. Sequencing was performed with immunoSEQ multiplex PCR; in TCRdb, only in-frame clones are kept and a portion is missing. The repertoire consists of some 55,000 clones, with around nine tenths occurring once and the leading ten covering more than 3%. The sample comprised peripheral blood. The receptor set was obtained from a human donor in a cohort sampled during active COVID-19.

The CDR3 region has the DNA TGTGCCAGCAGCTATCGGGACAGGGCTTATTCACCCCTCCACTTT. This encodes CASSYRDRAYSPLHF. This chain uses TRBV5-6 with TRBJ1-6, with 9 bases identical to TRBD1. With 3 bases clipped from V and 8 bases from J, the junction kept 6 bases outside the gene matches. This CDR3 spans 15 amino acids. Germline loops: CDR1 SGHDT, CDR2 YYEEEE.

This chain joins TRBV7-9 and TRBJ2-3; maybe TRBD1 (6 bases). The V end lost 5 bases, the J end lost 0 bases, and 12 bases lay between the germline ends. Germline V gene lookup returns CDR1 SEHNR and CDR2 FQNEAQ (reference sequence). This CDR3 comprises 15 residues. This CDR3 reads CASSVLGQSTDTQYF. CDR3 nucleotides: TGTGCCAGCAGCGTCCTTGGACAGAGCACAGATACGCAGTATTTT.

The chain recombines TRBV6-6 with TRBJ2-1; TRBD1 aligns across 12 bases. Germline CDR1 reads MNHNY; CDR2 reads SVGAGI (reference sequence). The CDR3 loop spans 14 amino acids. V trimming: 5 bases; J trimming: 8 bases; junction bases outside the gene matches: 4. For the CDR3, the DNA is TGTGCCAGCAGTAGGGACAGGGGGCACGATGAGCAGTTCTTC. It specifies CASSRDRGHDEQFF.

This clone was recorded a few times. This chain joins TRBV6-6 and TRBJ2-2, with 7 bases lining up with TRBD2. There are 14 residues in the CDR3. Germline values: CDR1 MNHNY, CDR2 SVGAGI (reference sequence). V trimming: 2 bases; J trimming: 7 bases; junction bases outside the gene matches: 4. In DNA, the CDR3 is TGTGCCAGCAGTTACGGTGGGGAGGGCGGGGAGCTGTTTTTT. Protein sequence: CASSYGGEGGELFF.

The chain combines TRBV28 with TRBJ2-4; possible D gene TRBD1, 6 bases. Germline V lookup: CDR1 MDHEN, CDR2 SYDVKM. This CDR3 comprises 14 residues. V lost 6 bases to trimming and J lost 8 bases, with 17 bases between them. The DNA of the CDR3 is TGTGCCAGCAGGGGAATCAGGACAGCCGACATTCAGTACTTC. This gives the protein CASRGIRTADIQYF.

The chain couples TRBV15 to TRBJ1-2; 8 nucleotides match TRBD1. V dropped 8 bases and J dropped 2; count of bases not matched to a gene: 13. Germline V gives CDR1 LNHNV, CDR2 YYDKDF (reference sequence). The CDR3 is made up of 16 amino acids. The CDR3 protein is CATAPRTGIRNYGYTF. The CDR3 DNA sequence: TGTGCCACCGCCCCAAGGACAGGGATTAGGAACTATGGCTACACCTTC. Drawing the rest from reference TRBV15 and TRBJ1-2, the complete variable domain is DAMVIQNPRYQVTQFGKPVTLSCSQTLNHNVMYWYQQKSSQAPKLLFHYYDKDFNNEADTPDNFQSRRPNTSFCFLDIRSPGLGDTAMYLCATAPRTGIRNYGYTFGSGTRLTVV.

The rearrangement joins TRBV25-1 to TRBJ2-5; 7 nucleotides align to TRBD2. This CDR3 is built from 15 residues. Trimming took 5 bases from V and 4 from J; bases not matched to a gene: 10. Germline V CDR1 and CDR2: MGHDK, SYGVNS. CDR3 coding DNA: TGTGCCAGCAGTCGAGGGACTAAGGGTATAGAGACCCAGTACTTC. This encodes CASSRGTKGIETQYF.

V is TRBV11-2 and J is TRBJ1-4; TRBD1 aligns across 7 bases. Trimming cost V 1 base and J 8 bases; bases outside gene matches: 7. This CDR3 has 15 amino acids. CDR1 is SGHAT, CDR2 FQNNGV, per germline. Here the CDR3 DNA reads TGTGCCAGCAGCTTAGTACACAGGGGCAACGAAAAACTGTTTTTT. It encodes CASSLVHRGNEKLFF. Looking up the rest from reference TRBV11-2 and TRBJ1-4 gives the full variable domain: EAGVAQSPRYKIIEKRQSVAFWCNPISGHATLYWYQQILGQGPKLLIQFQNNGVVDDSQLPKDRFSAERLKGVDSTLKIQPAKLEDSAVYLCASSLVHRGNEKLFFGSGTQLSVL.

The J gene is TRBJ2-5, the V gene TRBV6-2 or TRBV6-3; a possible D gene is TRBD1 (6 bases). Deletions cut 2 bases from V and 7 bases from J, with 11 bases between. This CDR3 has 13 amino acids. The V gene's germline CDR1 is MNHEY and CDR2 SVGEGT. The DNA for the CDR3 is TGTGCCAGCAGTTACCAGGGGTTGGGGACCCAGTACTTC. This sequence encodes CASSYQGLGTQYF.

The chain is built from TRBV19 and TRBJ2-1; 8 nucleotides line up with TRBD1. The germline V gene encodes CDR1 LNHDA and CDR2 SQIVND (reference sequence). This CDR3 contains 14 residues. Trimming at V came to 4 bases and at J to 4 bases, leaving 3 bases not matched to a gene. CDR3 sequence reads: CASSTGGLYNEQFF. Written as DNA, the CDR3 is TGTGCCAGTAGTACAGGGGGCCTATACAATGAGCAGTTCTTC.

This chain links TRBV6-6 with TRBJ2-3, with a possible D match to TRBD1 (5 bases). The CDR3 spans 14 residues. Trimming stripped 2 bases from V and 2 bases from J, with 8 bases between. Germline values: CDR1 MNHNY, CDR2 SVGAGI (reference sequence). DNA of the CDR3: TGTGCCAGCAGTTACCCCAGGGACACAGATACGCAGTATTTT. Protein sequence: CASSYPRDTDTQYF.

This clone has just one count. The rearrangement links TRBV6-5 to TRBJ1-1; 7 bases line up with TRBD1. The CDR3 length is 16 residues. Trimming removed 0 bases from V and 3 bases from J; junction bases left unmatched: 7. The V gene's germline CDR1 is MNHEY and CDR2 SVGAGI. Here the CDR3 reads CASSYSPRTGDTEAFF. The CDR3 nucleotides read TGTGCCAGCAGTTACTCCCCCCGGACAGGAGACACTGAAGCTTTCTTT.

The rearrangement joins TRBV6-4 to TRBJ2-7, with TRBD2 matching 8 bases. Germline V CDR1 and CDR2: MRHNA, SNTAGT. The ends lost 0 bases at V and 3 bases at J; junction bases unmatched: 7. The CDR3 extends over 16 amino acids. Here the CDR3 DNA reads TGTGCCAGCAGTGACTCTGGCGCGGGGGGTTGCTACGAGCAGTACGTC. It encodes CASSDSGAGGCYEQYV.

The chain uses TRBV19 and TRBJ2-1; possible D gene TRBD2, 5 bases. Germline V gives CDR1 LNHDA, CDR2 SQIVND (reference sequence). This CDR3 region has 16 residues. V lost 1 base and J 2 bases, leaving 12 bases between the germline ends. The CDR3 nucleotides read TGTGCCAGTAGTATAGCGCGCGGGCCCACCTACAATGAGCAGTTCTTC. It yields the protein CASSIARGPTYNEQFF.

V gene TRBV4-3 combines with J gene TRBJ2-1; no definite D call. Germline CDR1 LGHNA, CDR2 YSLEER. The CDR3 length is 17 residues. With 0 bases removed from V and 7 bases from J, the gap between germline ends came to 19 bases. The CDR3 bases are TGCGCCAGCAGCCAAGATAGATCCATTGAGGTTAGGAATGAGCAGTTCTTC. It encodes CASSQDRSIEVRNEQFF.

The chain uses TRBV24-1 and TRBJ2-1; D gene uncertain. This CDR3 is 18 amino acids long. Germline CDR1 reads KGHDR; CDR2 reads SFDVKD. Trimming left V 2 bases short and J 0 bases short, with 16 bases between. CDR3 DNA: TGTGCCACCAGTGATTCCCGATCTACGCTGAGCTCCTACAATGAGCAGTTCTTC. It specifies CATSDSRSTLSSYNEQFF.

The V and J genes are TRBV29-1 and TRBJ2-1; tentative D call: TRBD1 (7 bases). Trimming removed 4 bases at V and 8 bases at J, with 15 bases between. This CDR3 is built from 13 residues. Germline-derived CDR1 and CDR2 are SQVTM and ANQGSEA. CDR3 residues: CSVGQGGRHEQFF. The CDR3 DNA reads TGCAGCGTTGGCCAGGGGGGTCGGCATGAGCAGTTCTTC.

This clone was found once. V gene TRBV5-5 combines with J gene TRBJ2-5; D perhaps matches TRBD1 (6 bases). The V and J ends lost 0 bases and 7 bases respectively, with 13 bases between them. This CDR3 comprises 14 residues. Germline V CDR1 and CDR2: SGHKS, YYEKEE (reference sequence). As DNA, the CDR3 is TGTGCCAGCAGCTTGGTGGGGGCGGTGGGGACCCAGTACTTC. Residues: CASSLVGAVGTQYF.

The CDR3 reads CASSEGAGTYEQYV. The DNA of the CDR3 is TGTGCCAGCAGTGAAGGGGCGGGCACCTACGAGCAGTACGTC. The J gene is TRBJ2-7, the V gene TRBV6-1; tentatively, D is TRBD2 (5 bases). The ends were cut back, 1 base at V and 2 bases at J, with 9 bases in the middle. The germline CDR1 and CDR2 sequences are MNHNS and SASEGT. The CDR3 covers 14 residues.

The chain recombines TRBV5-4 with TRBJ2-4, with TRBD2 matching over 7 bases. V trimming: 1 base; J trimming: 8 bases; junction bases outside the gene matches: 12. The CDR3 runs 16 residues. Germline-derived CDR1 and CDR2 are SGHNT and YYREEE (reference sequence). The CDR3 nucleotides read TGTGCCAGCAGCTTGAAGGGAGGGCCATCGGAGGACATTCAGTACTTC. Translation: CASSLKGGPSEDIQYF. The entire variable domain, with the rest obtained from reference TRBV5-4 and TRBJ2-4, is as follows: ETGVTQSPTHLIKTRGQQVTLRCSSQSGHNTVSWYQQALGQGPQFIFQYYREEENGRGNFPPRFSGLQFPNYSSELNVNALELDDSALYLCASSLKGGPSEDIQYFGAGTRLSVL.

This chain links TRBV27 with TRBJ1-2; D remains ambiguous. V dropped 6 bases and J dropped 0 bases, with 14 bases sitting between them. Germline V lookup: CDR1 MNHEY, CDR2 SMNVEV (reference sequence). This CDR3 has 15 residues. The CDR3 DNA reads TGTGCCAGCAGCCCAACAGCTAACTCTAACTATGGCTACACCTTC. It translates to CASSPTANSNYGYTF.

This sequence joins TRBV27 and TRBJ1-5; D is uncertain. The CDR3 consists of 13 residues. V gave up 8 bases and J gave up 2 bases, with 10 bases separating them. CDR1 and CDR2 from the germline V gene are MNHEY and SMNVEV (reference sequence). CDR3 protein: CASAGSGNQPQHF. The DNA of the CDR3 is TGTGCCAGCGCGGGGTCCGGCAATCAGCCCCAGCATTTT.

The count of this clone is one. V usage is TRBV19 and J usage is TRBJ2-1; D unresolved. Germline CDR1 is LNHDA and CDR2 is SQIVND (reference sequence). There are 12 residues in the CDR3. V lost 6 bases and J 8 bases, leaving 11 bases between the germline ends. In nucleotides, the CDR3 is TGTGCCAGTAGGGGCCCTTGGGATGAGCAGTTCTTC. The encoded protein is CASRGPWDEQFF.

The chain employs TRBV28 and TRBJ2-6; D is ambiguous. Germline V lookup: CDR1 MDHEN, CDR2 SYDVKM. V was trimmed by 3 bases and J by 0 bases, leaving 6 bases between them. The CDR3 consists of 15 residues. The CDR3 region has the DNA TGTGCCAGCAGTTTGTTGTACTCTGGGGCCAACGTCCTGACTTTC. It translates to CASSLLYSGANVLTF.

The chain employs TRBV5-6 and TRBJ1-2; 7 bases line up with TRBD1. Germline-derived CDR1 and CDR2 are SGHDT and YYEEEE. The CDR3 loop spans 13 amino acids. J lost 5 bases, V lost 3 bases, and 4 bases had no gene match. In DNA form, the CDR3 reads TGTGCCAGCAGCTCGTACAGGGGATATGGCTACACCTTC. Its protein is CASSSYRGYGYTF.